This TCR beta chain was retrieved from a study of cytomegalovirus exposure and HLA in healthy donors. CDR1 is GTSNPN, CDR2 SVGIG, per germline (reference sequence). Trimming cost V 2 bases and J 5 bases; bases outside gene matches: 6. This CDR3 region has 14 residues. Assay used: immunoSEQ multiplex PCR; TCRdb lists only in-frame clones, some missing. The sample contains 65,000 to 80,000 clones, roughly 94% of which appear only once. The chain uses TRBV30 and TRBJ2-1; 7 nucleotides align to TRBD2. Sequencing used PBMCs. The sequence was collected from a woman between 18 and 29 years old in good health and CMV-seropositive. The chain's CDR3 is CAWSSLAINNEQFF. The CDR3 region has the DNA TGTGCCTGGAGTTCACTAGCGATTAACAATGAGCAGTTCTTC.